The 21 T cell receptor beta chains listed next were all sequenced from one sample in a study of CD8 T cells in Susac syndrome. When the RNA was reverse transcribed, random hexamers were used with an input of about 0.5 to 1 ug. One entry per CDR3 protein results from TCRdb running MiXCR on the immunoSEQ multiplex PCR reads. The sample shows 100,000 to 150,000 distinct CDR3 sequences, 96% of them seen only once. What was sequenced was CD4+ T cells from PBMCs. The receptors derive from a human donor with Susac syndrome.

The chain recombines TRBV15 with TRBJ2-7, with a possible D match to TRBD1 (5 bases). V dropped 1 base and J dropped 1 base, with 8 bases sitting between them. Germline CDR1 reads LNHNV; CDR2 reads YYDKDF (reference sequence). The CDR3 runs 14 residues. As DNA, the CDR3 is TGTGCCACCAGCAGAGTGGCAGGGTCCTACGAGCAGTACTTC. Its translation is CATSRVAGSYEQYF.

This clonotype was recorded once. The V call is TRBV30, the J call TRBJ2-7; D could derive from TRBD1 or TRBD2 (7 bases each). Germline V gene data show CDR1 as GTSNPN and CDR2 as SVGIG (reference sequence). The CDR3 spans 13 residues. The V and J ends lost 4 bases and 3 bases respectively, with 13 bases between them. The CDR3, as DNA: TGTGCCTGGAACGGCAGGGGGGGCTACGAGCAGTACTTC. Translating gives CAWNGRGGYEQYF.

This sequence joins TRBV6-5 and TRBJ2-7, with D maybe TRBD2 (5 bases). CDR1 and CDR2 from the germline V gene are MNHEY and SVGAGI. V was pared by 0 bases and J by 0 bases, with 9 bases between. This CDR3 has 15 residues. The CDR3 DNA sequence: TGTGCCAGCAGTTACTCGAGAGGGAACTCCTACGAGCAGTACTTC. Its protein is CASSYSRGNSYEQYF.

CDR3 sequence (DNA): TGTGCCAGCAGCGTGGGGGGAGACAAGAGGGAGACCCAGTACTTC. This codes for CASSVGGDKRETQYF. The chain is built from TRBV9 and TRBJ2-5, with D tentatively TRBD2 (6 bases). CDR1 is SGDLS and CDR2 is YYNGEE in the germline V gene. V was trimmed by 2 bases and J by 5 bases, leaving 16 bases between them. CDR3 size: 15 residues. Together with reference TRBV9 and TRBJ2-5, the CDR3 gives the full variable domain: DSGVTQTPKHLITATGQRVTLRCSPRSGDLSVYWYQQSLDQGLQFLIQYYNGEERAKGNILERFSAQQFPDLHSELNLSSLELGDSALYFCASSVGGDKRETQYFGPGTRLLVL.

The V call is TRBV12-3 or TRBV12-4, the J call TRBJ1-1; D gene uncertain. V was clipped by 1 base and J by 2 bases, with 8 bases between them. The CDR3 has 14 residues. The CDR3 here is CASSLETGNTEAFF. CDR3 in DNA: TGTGCCAGCAGTTTAGAGACCGGCAACACTGAAGCTTTCTTT.

The rearrangement uses TRBV5-1 and TRBJ2-1; tentatively, D is TRBD1 (5 bases). Germline V gene data show CDR1 as SGHRS and CDR2 as YFSETQ. This CDR3 has 14 residues. V lost 3 bases to trimming and J lost 6 bases, with 13 bases between them. CDR3 nucleotides: TGCGCCAGCAGCTCAGGGCCTCCATCCAATGAGCAGTTCTTC. As protein: CASSSGPPSNEQFF.

V is TRBV18 and J is TRBJ1-5; tentatively, D is TRBD1 (6 bases). The CDR3 length is 14 residues. Germline V gives CDR1 KGHSH, CDR2 LQKENI. V lost 3 bases, J lost 4 bases, and 10 bases lay in between. In DNA form, the CDR3 reads TGTGCCAGCTCACCGGACAGATTAAATCAGCCCCAGCATTTT. It yields the protein CASSPDRLNQPQHF.

The V and J genes are TRBV20-1 and TRBJ2-4, with 7 bases aligning to TRBD2. The V and J ends lost 6 bases and 8 bases, in that order; junction bases with no gene match: 7. The CDR3 consists of 12 residues. Germline V gives CDR1 DFQATT, CDR2 SNEGSKA (reference sequence). This CDR3 is CSAPGRAYIQYF. The CDR3 coding sequence is TGCAGTGCCCCGGGGAGGGCGTACATTCAGTACTTC.

J is TRBJ2-5 and V is TRBV7-9; tentative D call: TRBD2 (5 bases). V gave up 2 bases and J gave up 3 bases, with 7 bases separating them. Germline values: CDR1 SEHNR, CDR2 FQNEAQ (reference sequence). The CDR3 is 13 amino acids. The CDR3 region has the DNA TGTGCCAGCAGCTTATGGGGAGAAGAGACCCAGTACTTC. It encodes CASSLWGEETQYF.

This sequence joins TRBV6-6 and TRBJ1-1, with unresolved D. This CDR3 comprises 15 residues. Germline-derived CDR1 and CDR2 are MNHNY and SVGAGI (reference sequence). Trimming cost V 0 bases and J 0 bases, with 8 bases left between them. The CDR3 region has the DNA TGTGCCAGCAGTTACTCATCCAGCTTGAACACTGAAGCTTTCTTT. The encoded protein is CASSYSSSLNTEAFF.

Only one count was recorded for this clonotype. The rearrangement links TRBV20-1 to TRBJ2-1; 7 bases map to TRBD2. The CDR3 is 12 amino acids. The germline V gene has CDR1 DFQATT and CDR2 SNEGSKA (reference sequence). Here the CDR3 DNA reads TGCAGCCGGACTAGGGGTTTAGATGAGCAGTTCTTC. Encoded protein: CSRTRGLDEQFF.

CDR3 nucleotide sequence: TGTGCCTGGAGAGCCGAACCGGGACAGGGTAACAGGGCGCAGTACTTC. Amino acid sequence: CAWRAEPGQGNRAQYF. The J gene is TRBJ2-7, the V gene TRBV30; 9 bases align to TRBD1. CDR3 size: 16 residues. Germline V gene lookup returns CDR1 GTSNPN and CDR2 SVGIG (reference sequence). V lost 3 bases, J lost 9 bases, and 18 bases stayed unmatched.

CDR3 nucleotides: TGTGCCACCAGCAGAGATCAGGGACCCTACGAGCAGTACTTC. It translates to CATSRDQGPYEQYF. The rearrangement joins TRBV15 to TRBJ2-7, with D possibly being TRBD1 or TRBD2 (5 bases each). CDR1 and CDR2 from the germline V gene are LNHNV and YYDKDF (reference sequence). CDR3 length: 14 amino acids. Between the trimmed V and J ends, which lost 0 bases and 2 bases, there was a span of 8 bases.

The chain recombines TRBV19 with TRBJ2-7, with TRBD2 matching over 9 bases. V lost 7 bases and J lost 4; bases outside the gene matches: 8. Germline CDR1 reads LNHDA; CDR2 reads SQIVND (reference sequence). The CDR3 contains 14 residues. The CDR3 DNA follows: TGTGCCAGTACAACAGCGGGAGGCGGTTACGAGCAGTACTTC. Translation gives CASTTAGGGYEQYF.

J is TRBJ2-4 and V is TRBV9; D is possibly TRBD2 (5 bases). Trimming stripped 4 bases from V and 5 bases from J, with 16 bases between. CDR1 and CDR2 (germline): SGDLS, YYNGEE. The CDR3 is 15 residues long. The CDR3 sequence: CASSSDGLRENIQYF. Written as DNA, the CDR3 is TGTGCCAGCAGCTCGGACGGACTTAGGGAAAACATTCAGTACTTC.

The chain employs TRBV29-1 and TRBJ2-3; a possible D gene is TRBD1 (5 bases). This CDR3 spans 14 amino acids. The V end was cut by 2 bases, the J end by 2 bases, with 11 bases between. Germline CDR1 SQVTM, CDR2 ANQGSEA. CDR3 nucleotide sequence: TGCAGCGTTGAAAAACAGGTTAACACAGATACGCAGTATTTT. Its protein product is CSVEKQVNTDTQYF.

V usage is TRBV6-2 or TRBV6-3 and J usage is TRBJ1-3; D might be TRBD1 (5 bases). Germline loops: CDR1 MNHEY, CDR2 SVGEGT. Trimming removed 3 bases at V and 0 bases at J, with 18 bases between. This CDR3 spans 18 amino acids. The CDR3 loop reads CASSYPSGHRVSGNTIYF. The CDR3 bases are TGTGCCAGCAGTTATCCCTCCGGACACCGGGTCTCTGGAAACACCATATATTTT.

The chain links TRBV7-9 to TRBJ2-3; 7 nucleotides line up with TRBD2. V gave up 5 bases and J gave up 4 bases; unmatched junction bases: 12. This CDR3 has 16 residues. Germline CDR1 and CDR2: SEHNR and FQNEAQ (reference sequence). This CDR3 reads CASSPFGGSTSDTQYF. The CDR3 DNA is TGTGCCAGCAGCCCCTTTGGCGGGAGTACCTCAGATACGCAGTATTTT.

This chain joins TRBV4-3 and TRBJ2-7; D might be TRBD1 or TRBD2, each matching 5 bases. Trimming stripped 0 bases from V and 2 bases from J, with 11 bases between. The CDR3 is 15 amino acids. Germline CDR1 reads LGHNA; CDR2 reads YSLEER. The CDR3 spells CASSQELGVAYEQYF. Written as DNA, the CDR3 is TGCGCCAGCAGCCAAGAATTGGGGGTTGCCTACGAGCAGTACTTC.

The count of this clonotype is one. V and J are TRBV29-1 and TRBJ2-7, with D maybe TRBD1 (6 bases). The CDR3 length is 12 residues. Germline CDR1 and CDR2: SQVTM and ANQGSEA. V lost 4 bases, J lost 4 bases, and 11 bases lay in between. CDR3 in amino acids: CSVGDIAYEQYF. The CDR3 DNA sequence: TGCAGCGTTGGGGACATTGCGTACGAGCAGTACTTC.

The chain is built from TRBV6-5 and TRBJ1-2, with a tentative D call TRBD1 (5 bases). Looked up from germline, CDR1 is MNHEY and CDR2 is SVGAGI. Trimming took 6 bases from V and 6 from J, leaving 14 bases between them. The CDR3 extends over 13 amino acids. CDR3 protein: CASSRGARHGYTF. In nucleotides, the CDR3 is TGTGCCAGCAGCCGTGGGGCCCGCCATGGCTACACCTTC.